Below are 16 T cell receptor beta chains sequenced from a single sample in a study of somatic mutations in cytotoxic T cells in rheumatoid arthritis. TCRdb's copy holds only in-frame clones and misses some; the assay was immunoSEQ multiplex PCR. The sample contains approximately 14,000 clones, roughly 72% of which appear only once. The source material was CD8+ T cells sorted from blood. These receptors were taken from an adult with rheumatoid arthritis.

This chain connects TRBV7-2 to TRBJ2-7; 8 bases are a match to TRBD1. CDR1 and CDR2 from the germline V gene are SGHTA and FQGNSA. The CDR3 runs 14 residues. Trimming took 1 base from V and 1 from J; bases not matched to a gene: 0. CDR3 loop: CASSLGTGSYEQYF. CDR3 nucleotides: TGTGCCAGCAGCTTAGGGACAGGGTCCTACGAGCAGTACTTC.

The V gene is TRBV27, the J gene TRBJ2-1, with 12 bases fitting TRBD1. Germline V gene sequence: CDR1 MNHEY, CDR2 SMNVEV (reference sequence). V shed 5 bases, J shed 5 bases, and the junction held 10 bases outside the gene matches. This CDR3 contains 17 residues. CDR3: CASSHRDRGRRDNEQFF. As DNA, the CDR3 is TGTGCCAGCAGTCACCGGGACAGGGGGCGCCGGGACAATGAGCAGTTCTTC.

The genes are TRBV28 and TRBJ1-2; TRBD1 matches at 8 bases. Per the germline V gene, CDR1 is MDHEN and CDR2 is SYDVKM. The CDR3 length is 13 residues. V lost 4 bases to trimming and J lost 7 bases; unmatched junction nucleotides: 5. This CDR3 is CASSSQGAGGYTF. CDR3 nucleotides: TGTGCCAGCAGTTCCCAGGGGGCCGGTGGCTACACCTTC.

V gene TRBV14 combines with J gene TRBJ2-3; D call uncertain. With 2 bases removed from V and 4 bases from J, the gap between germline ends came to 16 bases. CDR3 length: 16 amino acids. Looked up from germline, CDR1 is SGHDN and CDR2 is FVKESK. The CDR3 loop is CASSQSVGASPDTQYF. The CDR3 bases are TGTGCCAGCAGCCAAAGTGTAGGCGCTTCGCCAGATACGCAGTATTTT.

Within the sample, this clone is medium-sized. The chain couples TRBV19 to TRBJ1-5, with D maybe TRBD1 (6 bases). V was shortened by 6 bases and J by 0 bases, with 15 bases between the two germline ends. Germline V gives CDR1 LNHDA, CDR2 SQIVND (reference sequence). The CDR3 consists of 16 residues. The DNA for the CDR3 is TGTGCCAGTAGCTGGACAGCAGAATATAGCAATCAGCCCCAGCATTTT. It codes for CASSWTAEYSNQPQHF.

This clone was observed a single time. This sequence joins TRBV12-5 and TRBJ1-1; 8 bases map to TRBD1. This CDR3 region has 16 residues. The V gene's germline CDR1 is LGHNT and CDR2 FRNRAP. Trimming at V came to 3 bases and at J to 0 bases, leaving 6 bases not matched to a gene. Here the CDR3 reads CASGFTGGLLNTEAFF. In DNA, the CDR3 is TGTGCTAGTGGTTTCACAGGGGGGCTATTGAACACTGAAGCTTTCTTT.

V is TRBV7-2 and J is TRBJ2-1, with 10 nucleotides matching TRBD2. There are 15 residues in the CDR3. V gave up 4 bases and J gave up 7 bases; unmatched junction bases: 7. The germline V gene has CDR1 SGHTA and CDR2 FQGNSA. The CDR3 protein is CASSYSGGEGNEQFF. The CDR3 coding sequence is TGTGCCAGCAGCTACAGCGGGGGGGAGGGAAATGAGCAGTTCTTC. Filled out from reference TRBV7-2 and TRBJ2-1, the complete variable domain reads GAGVSQSPSNKVTEKGKDVELRCDPISGHTALYWYRQSLGQGLEFLIYFQGNSAPDKSGLPSDRFSAERTGGSVSTLTIQRTQQEDSAVYLCASSYSGGEGNEQFFGPGTRLTVL.

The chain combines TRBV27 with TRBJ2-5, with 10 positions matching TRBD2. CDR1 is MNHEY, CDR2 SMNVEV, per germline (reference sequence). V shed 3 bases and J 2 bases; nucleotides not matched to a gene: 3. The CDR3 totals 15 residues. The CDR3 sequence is CASSFSGGPQETQYF. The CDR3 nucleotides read TGTGCCAGCAGTTTTAGCGGGGGGCCTCAAGAGACCCAGTACTTC.

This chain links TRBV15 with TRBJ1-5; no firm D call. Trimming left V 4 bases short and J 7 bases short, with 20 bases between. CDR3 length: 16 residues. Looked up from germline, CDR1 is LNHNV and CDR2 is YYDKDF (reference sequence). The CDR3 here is CATSTLEGGDGQPQHF. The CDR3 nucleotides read TGTGCCACCAGCACCCTGGAGGGTGGCGACGGGCAGCCCCAGCATTTT.

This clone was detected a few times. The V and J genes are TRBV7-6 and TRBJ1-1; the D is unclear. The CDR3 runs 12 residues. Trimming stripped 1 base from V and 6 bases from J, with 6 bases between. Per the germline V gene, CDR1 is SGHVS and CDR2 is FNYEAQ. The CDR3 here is CASSLGGAEAFF. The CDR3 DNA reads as TGTGCCAGCAGCTTAGGAGGAGCTGAAGCTTTCTTT. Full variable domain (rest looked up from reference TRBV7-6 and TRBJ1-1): GAGVSQSPRYKVTKRGQDVALRCDPISGHVSLYWYRQALGQGPEFLTYFNYEAQQDKSGLPNDRFSAERPEGSISTLTIQRTEQRDSAMYRCASSLGGAEAFFGQGTRLTVV.

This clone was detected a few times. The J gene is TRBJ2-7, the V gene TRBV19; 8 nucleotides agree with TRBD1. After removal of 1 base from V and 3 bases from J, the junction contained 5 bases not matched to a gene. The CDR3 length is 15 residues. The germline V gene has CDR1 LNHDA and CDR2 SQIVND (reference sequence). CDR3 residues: CASSIAGQVNYEQYF. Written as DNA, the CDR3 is TGTGCCAGTAGTATAGCGGGACAGGTGAACTACGAGCAGTACTTC.

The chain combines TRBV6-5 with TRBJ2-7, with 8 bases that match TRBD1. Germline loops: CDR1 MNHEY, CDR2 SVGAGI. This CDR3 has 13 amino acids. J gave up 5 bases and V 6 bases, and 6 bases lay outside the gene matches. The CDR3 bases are TGTGCCAGCAGGTCAGACAGGGGACACGAGCAGTACTTC. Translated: CASRSDRGHEQYF.

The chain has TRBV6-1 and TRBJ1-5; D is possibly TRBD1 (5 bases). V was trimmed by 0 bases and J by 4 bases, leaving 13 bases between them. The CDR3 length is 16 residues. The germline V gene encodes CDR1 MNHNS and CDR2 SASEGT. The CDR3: CASSEAPGTFNQPQHF. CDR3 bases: TGTGCCAGCAGTGAAGCGCCAGGGACTTTTAATCAGCCCCAGCATTTT.

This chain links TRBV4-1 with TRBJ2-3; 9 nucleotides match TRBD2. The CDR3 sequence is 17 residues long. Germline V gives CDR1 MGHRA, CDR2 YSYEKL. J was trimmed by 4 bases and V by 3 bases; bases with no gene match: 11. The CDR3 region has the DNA TGCGCCAGCAGCCATCAACCGGCGGGGGGGGCATCAGATACGCAGTATTTT. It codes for CASSHQPAGGASDTQYF.

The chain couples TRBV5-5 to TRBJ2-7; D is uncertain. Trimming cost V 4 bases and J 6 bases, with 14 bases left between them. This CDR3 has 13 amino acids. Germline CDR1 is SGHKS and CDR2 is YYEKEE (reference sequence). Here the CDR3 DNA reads TGTGCCAGCAGCCCCTGGTTCACGGGCGAGCAGTACTTC. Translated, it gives CASSPWFTGEQYF.

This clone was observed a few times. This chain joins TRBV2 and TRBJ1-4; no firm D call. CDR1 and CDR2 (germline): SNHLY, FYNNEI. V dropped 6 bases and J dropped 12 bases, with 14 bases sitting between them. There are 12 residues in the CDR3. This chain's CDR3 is CASRARRVELFF. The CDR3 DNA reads TGTGCCAGCAGGGCGCGCCGGGTGGAACTGTTTTTT. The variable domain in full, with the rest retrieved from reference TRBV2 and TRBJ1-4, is EPEVTQTPSHQVTQMGQEVILRCVPISNHLYFYWYRQILGQKVEFLVSFYNNEISEKSEIFDDQFSVERPDGSNFTLKIRSTKLEDSAMYFCASRARRVELFFGSGTQLSVL.